The sequence of this TCR beta chain was determined in a study of blood T cell repertoires in COVID-19. Across the whole study: Samples came from the United States, Italy and Spain, spanning acute and convalescent COVID-19. PBMCs, B-cell-depleted T cells, or T cells provided the cDNA or gDNA that made up the material.

The CDR3 spans 14 residues. Trimming shortened V by 2 bases and J by 5 bases, and 9 bases separated the two germline ends. CDR1 is SGHTA, CDR2 FQGNSA, per germline. The authors' processing: Reference gene primer amplification gave nucleated cell count estimates. Clones were read by immunoSEQ multiplex PCR, and TCRdb kept only the in-frame ones, dropping some. The DNA gave D and trimming, while V, J and clone size come from that table. The sample has hundreds of thousands of clones; just over 85% are singletons. Sequenced: peripheral blood. The sequence came from a woman between 25 and 40 years old with active or convalescent COVID-19. The chain links TRBV7-2 to TRBJ2-2; D ambiguous. The CDR3 DNA is TGTGCCAGCAGCTTAAGTGTGAGGACCGGGGAGCTGTTTTTT. Amino acids: CASSLSVRTGELFF.